This T cell receptor beta chain was profiled in a study of T cells in localized non-small cell lung cancer. The protocol was immunoSEQ multiplex PCR, while the TCRdb copy is restricted to in-frame clones and leaves out a portion. Of some 1,600 clones in the sample, around 24% were seen once. The ends lost 3 bases at V and 2 bases at J; junction bases unmatched: 8. The CDR3 runs 16 residues. The germline gives CDR1 LNHDA, CDR2 SQIVND (reference sequence). Regarding this clone: Its antigen remains unidentified.

Findings and caveats of the study: Sequencing was restricted to one tumor region; therefore, heterogeneity remains possible. Appearing in adjacent lung were a median roughly 59 of the top 100 tumor clones. It was uninvolved adjacent lung that showed the highest T cell clonality, exceeding tumor.

The chain is built from TRBV19 and TRBJ2-3, with 7 bases identical to TRBD1. This receptor was taken from a man aged 40 to 70 with stage I lung adenocarcinoma. The sequencing used lung tumor tissue, collected before any cancer treatment. CDR3 region: CASSIPGQIFTDTQYF. Written as DNA, the CDR3 is TGTGCCAGTAGTATTCCGGGACAGATTTTCACAGATACGCAGTATTTT.